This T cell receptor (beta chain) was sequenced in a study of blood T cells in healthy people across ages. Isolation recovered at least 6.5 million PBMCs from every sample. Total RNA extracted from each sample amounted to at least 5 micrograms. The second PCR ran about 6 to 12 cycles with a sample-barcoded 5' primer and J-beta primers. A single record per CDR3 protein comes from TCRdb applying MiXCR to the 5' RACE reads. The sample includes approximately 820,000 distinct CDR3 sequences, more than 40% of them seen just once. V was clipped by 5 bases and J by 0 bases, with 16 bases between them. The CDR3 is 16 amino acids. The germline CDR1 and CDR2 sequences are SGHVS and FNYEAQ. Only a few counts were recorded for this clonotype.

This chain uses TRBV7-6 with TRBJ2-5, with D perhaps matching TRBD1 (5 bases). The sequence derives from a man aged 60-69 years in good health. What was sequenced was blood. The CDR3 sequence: CASSPTGFPNQETQYF. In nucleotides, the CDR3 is TGTGCCAGCAGCCCAACAGGTTTCCCAAACCAAGAGACCCAGTACTTC.